This is a list of T cell receptor beta chains from one sample in a study of shared clonotypes between healthy human individuals. The protocol was immunoSEQ multiplex PCR, while the TCRdb copy is restricted to in-frame clones and leaves out a portion. The data show about 120,000 clones, about 71% seen once. The sample taken for sequencing was memory CD8+ T cells sorted from blood. The source is a woman aged 30 to 39 in good health. The conserved cysteine and the conserved F or W are not part of the CDR3 here. The D gene is left open where the match is weak.

v_call	j_call	d_call	cdr3_aa
TRBV7-9	TRBJ2-7	.	ASSRNEGGDYEQY
TRBV4-1	TRBJ1-4	TRBD1	ASSHHPGQGGEKLF
TRBV27	TRBJ1-1	.	ASSLGRGLNTEAF
TRBV13	TRBJ2-1	TRBD2	ASSLSAGENEQF
TRBV4-1	TRBJ2-7	TRBD1	ASSQEWTGWPHGGEQY
TRBV7-3	TRBJ2-2	.	ASSSGSHTGELF
TRBV7-2	TRBJ2-3	.	ASSRRGLGTDTQY
TRBV2	TRBJ2-3	TRBD2	ASSSTGTSNTDTQY
TRBV5-8	TRBJ2-5	.	ASSLGMY
TRBV4-1	TRBJ1-5	.	ASSPGAPGQFNQPQH
TRBV2	TRBJ1-1	TRBD1	ASSDSDRGQTEAF
TRBV21-1	TRBJ2-7	.	ASSKVDFLMRGSYEQY
TRBV27	TRBJ2-7	.	ASSLSGSLAYEQY
TRBV6-5	TRBJ2-2	TRBD2	ASASGTGAGELF
TRBV6-6	TRBJ1-2	.	AGGDGTNYGYT
TRBV7-9	TRBJ1-1	.	ASNPTENTEAF
TRBV13	TRBJ2-7	.	ASSQDGEVPYEQY
TRBV29-1	.	TRBD2	SVGLAGVGEQY
TRBV7-9	TRBJ2-7	TRBD2	ASSSGSGRIYEQY
TRBV10-3	TRBJ2-7	.	AIRAPGLGLIYEQY
TRBV25-1	TRBJ2-3	.	ASTEPSDTQY
TRBV25-1	TRBJ2-1	TRBD1	ASSLGTGANNEQF
TRBV7-8	TRBJ1-5	.	ASSFSNQPQH
TRBV2	TRBJ2-3	TRBD2	ASSVPTSGRGNTDTQY
TRBV15	TRBJ2-1	TRBD2	ATSNLAEGINEQF
TRBV7-3	TRBJ2-7	TRBD2	ASSLNSGSDHEQY
TRBV5-1	TRBJ2-7	.	ASSSRKVYEQY
TRBV30	TRBJ1-5	TRBD1	AWSWEDRDQPQH
TRBV7-9	TRBJ2-3	TRBD1	ASSYYRGRTDTQY
TRBV4-2	TRBJ2-6	.	ASSLRTEGTSGANVLT
TRBV28	TRBJ2-1	TRBD1	ASRRQGSRPRSYNEQF
TRBV28	TRBJ1-4	TRBD1	ASRAIDRGDEKLF
TRBV11-3	TRBJ2-5	.	ASSSDSSETQY
TRBV27	TRBJ2-1	.	ASSSLLLKPGSDEQF
TRBV13	.	.	ASSLGGLGYEQY
TRBV5-1	TRBJ1-1	.	ASSLVQTNTEAF
TRBV7-9	TRBJ1-5	TRBD1	ASSPQGAGNQPQH
TRBV27	TRBJ2-1	.	ASSLKSVDEQF
TRBV29-1	TRBJ2-1	.	SVDPGTEGSYNEQF
TRBV5-1	TRBJ2-5	.	ASSLGGLEETQY
TRBV27	TRBJ2-1	.	ASSTSYNEQF
TRBV6-1	TRBJ1-5	TRBD1	ASRQLTGWNQPQH
TRBV6-1	TRBJ2-4	.	ASTGGARNIQY
TRBV29-1	TRBJ2-1	TRBD1	SVKTGYNEQF
TRBV15	TRBJ2-5	.	ATSSRREETQY
TRBV25-1	TRBJ2-5	.	ASSESSQVISETQY
TRBV13	TRBJ2-2	TRBD1	ASSSPGQGASGELF
TRBV4-2	TRBJ1-3	TRBD1	ASSDRVDSGNTIY
TRBV7-2	TRBJ2-1	.	ASSLVPDNGGSNEQF
TRBV6-6	TRBJ2-5	.	ASSSAVPQETQY
TRBV2	TRBJ2-4	TRBD2	ASSEGLAGAKNIQY
TRBV20-1	TRBJ1-2	.	SAAPGYT